The 15 T cell receptor beta chains reported below all come from one sample, sequenced in a study of T cell clonality in common variable immunodeficiency. The repertoire was sequenced with immunoSEQ multiplex PCR; TCRdb's copy has only in-frame clones and lacks some. The table lists roughly 48,000 clones, no singletons, with 3% to 4% in the top ten. Sequenced sample: peripheral blood mononuclear cells. The receptor source for this set is a person aged 18 to 70 in good health.

This clone was seen ten or more times. From the germline J gene comes the end of the CDR3, since the read stops 3 residues before it. J is TRBJ2-7 and V is TRBV30; TRBD2 matches at 8 bases. The CDR3 length is 15 residues. V was pared by 4 bases and J by 0 bases, with 8 bases of the junction left unmatched. Germline values: CDR1 GTSNPN, CDR2 SVGIG (reference sequence). CDR3 protein: CAWMIAGSSSYEQYF. The covered CDR3 bases are TGTGCCTGGATGATAGCGGGGTCGAGCTCCTACGAG.

This clone was observed a few times. The read terminates 3 residues ahead of where the CDR3 ends, so the germline J gene completes it. The V and J genes are TRBV7-9 and TRBJ1-1; D possibly corresponds to TRBD1 (6 bases). CDR3 length equals 15 residues. V was clipped by 6 bases and J by 6 bases, with 20 bases between them. The germline CDR1 and CDR2 sequences are SEHNR and FQNEAQ (reference sequence). The sequenced CDR3 bases are TGTGCCAGCAGACGGATACAGGGCGCCAACGCTGAA. Protein product: CASRRIQGANAE. The entire CDR3 is CASRRIQGANAEAFF.

This clone has ten or more counts. Read sequence stops 3 residues before the CDR3 end, and the germline J gene provides the missing end. The V and J genes are TRBV2 and TRBJ2-5; 7 nucleotides match TRBD1. CDR3 length equals 13 residues. Unmatched junction bases numbered 5, after V lost 7 bases and J lost 3 bases. Germline CDR1 reads SNHLY; CDR2 reads FYNNEI. The covered CDR3 bases are TGTGCCAGCAATTCCGGGACAGAAGAGACC. Residues: CASNSGTEET. The CDR3 in full is CASNSGTEETQYF.

This clone came up a few times. The read finishes 3 residues shy of the CDR3 end, and the germline J gene is used to complete it. The chain uses TRBV5-1 and TRBJ2-7; no clear D gene. CDR1 and CDR2 (germline): SGHRS, YFSETQ. The V gene lost 0 bases and the J gene lost 0 bases, with 16 bases spanning the gap. The CDR3 runs 17 residues. Incomplete CDR3 DNA: TGCGCCAGCAGCTTGGAGAGCACCGAATACAGCTCCTACGAG. Its translation is CASSLESTEYSSYE. The CDR3, in full, reads CASSLESTEYSSYEQYF.

This clone was counted many times. The CDR3 end falls 3 residues outside the read, so it is completed with the germline J gene. The chain couples TRBV20-1 to TRBJ2-1, with TRBD1 matching 10 bases. CDR1 and CDR2 from the germline V gene are DFQATT and SNEGSKA (reference sequence). This CDR3 comprises 15 residues. Losses at the gene ends were 0 bases for V and 7 bases for J; bases not matched to a gene: 6. The CDR3 here is CSARDQGQGINEQFF. The part of the CDR3 DNA that was read is TGCAGTGCTAGAGATCAGGGACAGGGGATAAATGAG.

This clone ranks as medium-sized (0.01 to 0.1%). The CDR3 end lies 3 residues beyond the end of the read and is filled in from the germline J gene. V gene TRBV6-1 combines with J gene TRBJ2-4; 8 bases line up with TRBD1. J lost 2 bases, V lost 4 bases, and 7 bases had no gene match. This CDR3 contains 16 residues. Germline values: CDR1 MNHNS, CDR2 SASEGT. CDR3 sequence reads: CASSGENRGSKNIQYF. The CDR3 bases that were read are TGTGCCAGCAGTGGAGAGAACAGGGGGTCCAAAAACATT.

The sample holds many counts of this clone. With the read ending 3 residues before the CDR3 end, the germline J gene is used to fill in that end. This chain joins TRBV19 and TRBJ2-2; 10 nucleotides align to TRBD2. V lost 4 bases and J lost 7; bases outside the gene matches: 9. CDR1 LNHDA and CDR2 SQIVND come from the germline V gene (reference sequence). This CDR3 has 16 amino acids. Incomplete CDR3 DNA: TGTGCCAGTAGTAAGAGGACTAGCGGAGGAAGCGGGGAG. It specifies CASSKRTSGGSGE. The whole CDR3 is CASSKRTSGGSGELFF.

This clone was observed many times. The read ends 3 residues early relative to the CDR3; the germline J gene fills the gap. V is TRBV5-1 and J is TRBJ2-2; 9 nucleotides line up with TRBD1. Germline V gene sequence: CDR1 SGHRS, CDR2 YFSETQ. The CDR3 is 15 residues long. CDR3 in amino acids: CASSGTGNLNSPLFF. The CDR3 DNA, read in part, is TGCGCCAGCAGCGGGACAGGGAATCTCAATTCACCG.

Details on this clone: The observed sequence ends 3 residues before the CDR3 terminus, with the missing tail filled in from the germline J gene. The rearrangement uses TRBV18 and TRBJ1-1, with 7 bases that match TRBD1. Unmatched junction bases numbered 5, after V lost 2 bases and J lost 2 bases. The V gene's germline CDR1 is KGHSH and CDR2 LQKENI. The CDR3 covers 15 residues. The CDR3 bases that were read are TGTGCCAGCTCACCATCGAGGGGGCTTAACACTGAA. It translates to CASSPSRGLNTE. The CDR3, in full, reads CASSPSRGLNTEAFF. Using reference TRBV18 and TRBJ1-1 for the parts outside the CDR3, the full variable domain is NAGVMQNPRHLVRRRGQEARLRCSPMKGHSHVYWYRQLPEEGLKFMVYLQKENIIDESGMPKERFSAEFPKEGPSILRIQQVVRGDSAAYFCASSPSRGLNTEAFFGQGTRLTVV.

This clone was observed many times. The covered CDR3 bases are TGCAGTGCTCGAGGACTAGCGGGCGGCACAGATACG. Translating it yields CSARGLAGGTDT. The whole CDR3 protein reads CSARGLAGGTDTQYF. The rearrangement links TRBV20-1 to TRBJ2-3, with 11 bases aligning to TRBD2. The CDR3 is cut off 3 residues early in the read; its end comes from the germline J gene. From germline, CDR1 is DFQATT and CDR2 SNEGSKA (reference sequence). V shed 5 bases and J 1 base; nucleotides not matched to a gene: 5. The CDR3 sequence is 15 residues long.

In this sample, this clone is medium-sized. The CDR3 end falls 3 residues outside the read, so it is completed with the germline J gene. The chain couples TRBV4-2 to TRBJ2-7; the D gene is possibly TRBD1 (7 bases). CDR3 length: 15 residues. Germline assignment: CDR1 LGHNA and CDR2 YNFKEQ. Trimming left V 1 base short and J 0 bases short, with 10 bases between. The CDR3 loop is CASSQGGDSSYEQYF. The part of the CDR3 DNA that was read is TGTGCCAGCAGCCAAGGGGGGGACAGCTCCTACGAG.

This clone was observed many times. The CDR3 extends 3 residues past the end of the read, so its final part is completed from the germline J gene. V usage is TRBV19 and J usage is TRBJ2-1; TRBD2 matches at 7 bases. CDR1 and CDR2 (germline): LNHDA, SQIVND (reference sequence). V lost 5 bases to trimming and J lost 7 bases; unmatched junction nucleotides: 11. This CDR3 spans 15 amino acids. The sequenced CDR3 bases are TGTGCCAGTAGTTCCCGCGGTCGGGGAGGGAATGAG. It codes for CASSSRGRGGNE. The CDR3 in full is CASSSRGRGGNEQFF.

This clone was found many times. Read sequence stops 3 residues before the CDR3 end, and the germline J gene provides the missing end. The chain carries TRBV5-4 and TRBJ1-2; no firm D call. V lost 4 bases, J lost 2 bases, and 12 bases lay in between. Looked up from germline, CDR1 is SGHNT and CDR2 is YYREEE (reference sequence). CDR3 size: 14 residues. The CDR3 reads CASSTNRPNYGYTF. CDR3 DNA (partial): TGTGCCAGCAGCACCAACAGACCCAACTATGGC.

This clone was detected a few times. The observed sequence ends 3 residues before the CDR3 terminus, with the missing tail filled in from the germline J gene. V usage is TRBV7-9 and J usage is TRBJ1-2, with D possibly matching TRBD1 (6 bases). Trimming stripped 3 bases from V and 6 bases from J, with 17 bases between. Per germline, CDR1 SEHNR and CDR2 FQNEAQ (reference sequence). The CDR3 totals 15 residues. The chain's CDR3 is CASSFGGGGSDGYTF. CDR3 DNA (partial): TGTGCCAGCAGCTTTGGAGGGGGGGGCTCGGATGGC.

This clone came up many times. The read terminates 3 residues ahead of where the CDR3 ends, so the germline J gene completes it. The V and J genes are TRBV19 and TRBJ2-5; 12 positions match TRBD2. The ends lost 3 bases at V and 4 bases at J; junction bases unmatched: 6. The CDR3 covers 16 residues. Per the germline V gene, CDR1 is LNHDA and CDR2 is SQIVND (reference sequence). Here the CDR3 reads CASSILAGGPRETQYF. The covered CDR3 bases are TGTGCCAGTAGTATCCTAGCGGGAGGGCCGCGAGAGACC. The variable domain in full, with the rest retrieved from reference TRBV19 and TRBJ2-5, is DGGITQSPKYLFRKEGQNVTLSCEQNLNHDAMYWYRQDPGQGLRLIYYSQIVNDFQKGDIAEGYSVSREKKESFPLTVTSAQKNPTAFYLCASSILAGGPRETQYFGPGTRLLVL.